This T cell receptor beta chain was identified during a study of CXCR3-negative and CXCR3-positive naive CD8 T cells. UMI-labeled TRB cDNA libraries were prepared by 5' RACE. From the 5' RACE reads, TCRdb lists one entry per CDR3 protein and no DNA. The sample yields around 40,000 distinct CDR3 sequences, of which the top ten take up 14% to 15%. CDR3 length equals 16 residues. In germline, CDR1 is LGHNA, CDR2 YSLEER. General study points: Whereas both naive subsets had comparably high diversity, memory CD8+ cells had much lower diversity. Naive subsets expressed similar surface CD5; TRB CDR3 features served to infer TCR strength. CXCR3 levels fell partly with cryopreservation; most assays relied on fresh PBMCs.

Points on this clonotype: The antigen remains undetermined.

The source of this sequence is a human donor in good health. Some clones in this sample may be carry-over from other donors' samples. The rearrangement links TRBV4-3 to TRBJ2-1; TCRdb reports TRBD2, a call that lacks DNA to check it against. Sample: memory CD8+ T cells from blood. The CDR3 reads CASSQGTSGGVDEQFF.